A single sample gave rise to the 26 T cell receptor beta chains below, sequenced in a study of T cells in Graves' hyperthyroidism and ophthalmopathy. RNA transcripts gave rise to amplified TCR beta CDR3 regions. HTBI primers drove first-round RT-PCR of the TCR CDR3. A single record per CDR3 protein comes from TCRdb applying MiXCR to the multiplex PCR reads. This sample has about 560,000 distinct CDR3 sequences, with over 15% found just once. Material for sequencing was blood. These receptors all come from a woman between 18 and 29 years old with Graves' hyperthyroidism.

This clonotype was detected a few times. This chain links TRBV20-1 with TRBJ1-6, with no clear D. The CDR3 consists of 13 residues. Germline V lookup: CDR1 DFQATT, CDR2 SNEGSKA (reference sequence). Trimming left V 0 bases short and J 7 bases short, with 7 bases between. CDR3: CSAREDANSPLHF. In nucleotides, the CDR3 is TGCAGTGCTAGAGAGGACGCGAATTCACCCCTCCACTTT.

This clonotype was seen a few times. The rearrangement links TRBV5-6 to TRBJ2-3, with TRBD1 as a possible D gene (5 bases). This CDR3 spans 13 amino acids. The germline V gene has CDR1 SGHDT and CDR2 YYEEEE. Deletions cut 4 bases from V and 6 bases from J, with 12 bases between. The CDR3 DNA reads TGTGCCAGCAGCCCAGGGTCAAAGGATACGCAGTATTTT. Protein: CASSPGSKDTQYF.

This clonotype showed up many times. The chain joins TRBV11-3 to TRBJ2-3; weak D call: TRBD2 (6 bases). Per the germline V gene, CDR1 is SGHNT and CDR2 is YENEEA. This CDR3 has 15 residues. With 5 bases removed from V and 0 bases from J, the gap between germline ends came to 12 bases. CDR3 DNA sequence: TGTGCCAGCAGCCCATTGGGGACTAGCACAGATACGCAGTATTTT. Translating gives CASSPLGTSTDTQYF.

This clonotype has more than one count but fewer than ten. The chain couples TRBV20-1 to TRBJ2-7; TRBD1 aligns across 11 bases. The ends lost 6 bases at V and 4 bases at J; junction bases unmatched: 8. The germline gives CDR1 DFQATT, CDR2 SNEGSKA (reference sequence). There are 14 residues in the CDR3. CDR3 DNA: TGCAGTGCCGAAAACCGGGACAGGGGGTACGAGCAGTACTTC. It yields the protein CSAENRDRGYEQYF.

The CDR3 DNA is TGTGCCTGGAGGGGAACGGTGACCCAGTACTTC. This gives the protein CAWRGTVTQYF. The chain uses TRBV30 and TRBJ2-5, with D unclear. CDR1 is GTSNPN and CDR2 is SVGIG in the germline V gene (reference sequence). V was cut by 3 bases and J by 7 bases, with 9 bases left in between. There are 11 residues in the CDR3.

The chain uses TRBV4-3 and TRBJ1-2, with D unclear. V was cut by 0 bases and J by 4 bases, with 9 bases left in between. This CDR3 contains 14 residues. Germline V CDR1 and CDR2: LGHNA, YSLEER. The DNA for the CDR3 is TGCGCCAGCAGCCAAGACGATCTTGGCTATGGCTACACCTTC. Translation: CASSQDDLGYGYTF.

This clonotype was observed at least ten times. This rearrangement joins TRBV3-1 to TRBJ2-3, with 9 positions matching TRBD2. The CDR3 runs 19 residues. The J segment lost 6 bases and the V segment lost 0 bases, leaving 16 bases of the junction unmatched. Germline loops: CDR1 LGHDT, CDR2 YNNKEL (reference sequence). The CDR3 here is CASSQEGGGGRGLIDTQYF. CDR3 bases: TGTGCCAGCAGCCAAGAAGGAGGCGGCGGGAGGGGGTTGATCGATACGCAGTATTTT.

This clonotype was counted between two and nine times. The V and J genes are TRBV12-3 or TRBV12-4 and TRBJ2-1; no definite D call. V was cut by 0 bases and J by 3 bases, with 6 bases left in between. CDR3 length: 14 amino acids. The CDR3 loop is CASSLAGFYNEQFF. The CDR3 DNA is TGTGCCAGCAGTTTAGCGGGGTTCTACAATGAGCAGTTCTTC.

This clonotype was seen a few times. This chain links TRBV29-1 with TRBJ2-1, with 9 positions matching TRBD1. The CDR3 is 15 residues long. The ends lost 7 bases at V and 1 base at J; junction bases unmatched: 8. CDR1 is SQVTM and CDR2 is ANQGSEA in the germline V gene. As DNA, the CDR3 is TGCAGCGCTGCCGGGACAGGGATTTCCTACAATGAGCAGTTCTTC. Its translation is CSAAGTGISYNEQFF.

This clonotype was seen at least ten times. V and J are TRBV20-1 and TRBJ2-5; 12 bases line up with TRBD2. Germline CDR1 is DFQATT and CDR2 is SNEGSKA (reference sequence). The CDR3 contains 15 residues. The V segment lost 6 bases and the J segment 5 bases; nucleotides outside the gene matches: 10. CDR3 in amino acids: CSALSASGGGETQYF. As DNA, the CDR3 is TGCAGTGCCCTGTCGGCTAGCGGGGGGGGGGAGACCCAGTACTTC.

This clonotype came up many times. The chain links TRBV20-1 to TRBJ1-1; D remains unclear. This CDR3 is built from 16 residues. Germline V gene sequence: CDR1 DFQATT, CDR2 SNEGSKA (reference sequence). V gave up 0 bases and J gave up 3 bases, with 17 bases separating them. CDR3 nucleotides: TGCAGTGCTAGAGATCGGGATGGGATGTCGGACACTGAAGCTTTCTTT. Translating it yields CSARDRDGMSDTEAFF.

This clonotype was seen a handful of times. The chain joins TRBV20-1 to TRBJ1-1; TRBD1 aligns across 9 bases. The junction had 9 bases not matched to a gene; V was cut back by 3 bases and J by 4 bases. Germline CDR1 reads DFQATT; CDR2 reads SNEGSKA (reference sequence). This CDR3 spans 15 amino acids. The CDR3 loop reads CSARHTGGYATEAFF. The CDR3 bases are TGCAGTGCTAGGCATACAGGGGGCTACGCCACTGAAGCTTTCTTT.

This clonotype occurred many times. With a much larger clone just one base away, this may be a read error. The rearrangement links TRBV3-1 to TRBJ2-2, with no clear D. The ends were cut back, 5 bases at V and 3 bases at J, with 4 bases in the middle. The CDR3 contains 12 residues. CDR1 LGHDT and CDR2 YNNKEL come from the germline V gene (reference sequence). CDR3 in DNA: TGTGCCAGCAGCTATGACACCGGGGAGCTGTTTTTT. Amino acid sequence: CASSYDTGELFF. Full variable domain (missing parts from reference TRBV3-1 and TRBJ2-2): DTAVSQTPKYLVTQMGNDKSIKCEQNLGHDTMYWYKQDSKKFLKIMFSYNNKELIINETVPNRFSPKSPDKAHLNLHINSLELGDSAVYFCASSYDTGELFFGEGSRLTVL.

The chain uses TRBV19 and TRBJ1-2; 8 bases agree with TRBD1. CDR1 and CDR2 from the germline V gene are LNHDA and SQIVND (reference sequence). The CDR3 runs to 16 residues. V gave up 3 bases and J gave up 2 bases; unmatched junction bases: 8. CDR3 residues: CASSIRTGTSNYGYTF. The CDR3 coding sequence is TGTGCCAGTAGTATTAGGACAGGGACGTCGAACTATGGCTACACCTTC. The complete variable domain, with remaining parts taken from reference TRBV19 and TRBJ1-2, reads DGGITQSPKYLFRKEGQNVTLSCEQNLNHDAMYWYRQDPGQGLRLIYYSQIVNDFQKGDIAEGYSVSREKKESFPLTVTSAQKNPTAFYLCASSIRTGTSNYGYTFGSGTRLTVV.

This clonotype was seen only a few times. The J gene is TRBJ2-1, the V gene TRBV12-3 or TRBV12-4, with D unresolved. The CDR3 covers 12 residues. V lost 4 bases, J lost 8 bases, and 9 bases lay in between. The CDR3 loop is CASSSDFDEQFF. The CDR3 bases are TGTGCCAGCAGTTCTGACTTCGATGAGCAGTTCTTC.

The table lists this clonotype with many counts. The chain is built from TRBV12-3 or TRBV12-4 and TRBJ1-5, with D possibly TRBD1 on 5 matching bases. This CDR3 region has 16 residues. V was trimmed by 1 base and J by 0 bases, leaving 10 bases between them. The CDR3 protein is CASSLGVTASNQPQHF. CDR3 nucleotides: TGTGCCAGCAGTTTAGGGGTGACAGCTAGCAATCAGCCCCAGCATTTT.

V and J are TRBV19 and TRBJ2-4, with D perhaps given as TRBD1 or TRBD2 (5 bases each). Germline CDR1 LNHDA, CDR2 SQIVND (reference sequence). The V and J ends lost 4 bases and 5 bases respectively, with 18 bases between them. The CDR3 loop spans 16 amino acids. The CDR3 loop reads CASSTPGLANQNIQYF. CDR3 nucleotide sequence: TGTGCCAGTAGTACCCCGGGGCTGGCCAACCAAAACATTCAGTACTTC.

This clonotype was counted a few times. This chain links TRBV7-9 with TRBJ1-2; D call uncertain. This CDR3 has 13 amino acids. Trimming cost V 1 base and J 5 bases, with 8 bases left between them. CDR1 and CDR2 (germline): SEHNR, FQNEAQ (reference sequence). CDR3 in amino acids: CASSLGPLYGYTF. The CDR3 nucleotides are TGTGCCAGCAGCTTAGGACCGCTTTATGGCTACACCTTC.

The sample holds many counts of this clonotype. This chain links TRBV7-6 with TRBJ2-2; TRBD1 matches at 7 bases. Germline trimming cut 5 bases from V and 6 bases from J; bases unmatched to any gene: 6. Germline CDR1 reads SGHVS; CDR2 reads FNYEAQ. The CDR3 is 14 residues long. CDR3 region: CASSLRQGSGELFF. CDR3 nucleotide sequence: TGTGCCAGCAGCCTCCGACAGGGCTCCGGGGAGCTGTTTTTT.

In nucleotides, the CDR3 is TGCAGTGCTAAGAGAGGGACTAGCTCGAACACCGGGGAGCTGTTTTTT. It specifies CSAKRGTSSNTGELFF. The gene calls are TRBV20-1 and TRBJ2-2; TRBD2 matches 9 bases. The CDR3 is 16 residues long. Germline V CDR1 and CDR2: DFQATT, SNEGSKA (reference sequence). The V gene end was trimmed by 4 bases and the J gene end by 0 bases; junction bases not matched to a gene: 6.

A remark on this clonotype: This may be a read error, as it is one base from a much larger clone. The chain couples TRBV7-9 to TRBJ1-4; D remains unclear. The CDR3 covers 15 residues. Germline lookup yields CDR1 SEHNR and CDR2 FQNEAQ (reference sequence). CDR3 protein: CASSLATSTNAKLFF. The CDR3, as DNA: TGTGCCAGCAGCTTAGCAACTTCAACTAATGCAAAACTGTTTTTT. Using reference TRBV7-9 and TRBJ1-4 for the parts outside the CDR3, the full variable domain is DTGVSQNPRHKITKRGQNVTFRCDPISEHNRLYWYRQTLGQGPEFLTYFQNEAQLEKSRLLSDRFSAERPKGSFSTLEIQRTEQGDSAMYLCASSLATSTNAKLFFGSGTQLSVL.

This clonotype was observed at least ten times. The genes are TRBV7-9 and TRBJ1-1; D remains unclear. Germline values: CDR1 SEHNR, CDR2 FQNEAQ (reference sequence). V was pared by 3 bases and J by 4 bases, with 9 bases between. CDR3 size: 13 residues. CDR3 protein: CASSLEGRTEAFF. The CDR3 DNA is TGTGCCAGCAGCTTGGAGGGTCGCACTGAAGCTTTCTTT.

The V and J genes are TRBV13 and TRBJ2-3, with a possible D match to TRBD2 (5 bases). The CDR3 is 14 amino acids. Trimming stripped 5 bases from V and 1 base from J, with 10 bases between. The germline V gene encodes CDR1 PRHDT and CDR2 FYEKMQ (reference sequence). The CDR3 sequence: CASSNIGGTDTQYF. In DNA, the CDR3 is TGTGCCAGCAGCAACATCGGGGGCACAGATACGCAGTATTTT.

This clonotype has a count of ten or more. The chain carries TRBV9 and TRBJ2-3; 9 bases are a match to TRBD2. Germline V CDR1 and CDR2: SGDLS, YYNGEE. The CDR3 totals 15 residues. The V and J ends lost 0 bases and 3 bases, in that order; junction bases with no gene match: 2. The DNA of the CDR3 is TGTGCCAGCAGCGTAGGTGCGGGGGGGACAGATACGCAGTATTTT. Amino acids: CASSVGAGGTDTQYF.

This clonotype was counted many times. This chain connects TRBV11-2 to TRBJ1-6; D remains ambiguous. Trimming cost V 2 bases and J 8 bases, with 7 bases left between them. The CDR3 is 13 residues long. Germline assignment: CDR1 SGHAT and CDR2 FQNNGV. The CDR3 sequence: CASSLTSDSPLHF. The CDR3 DNA follows: TGTGCCAGCAGCTTAACGTCGGATTCACCCCTCCACTTT.

This clonotype was seen only a few times. The V and J genes are TRBV5-4 and TRBJ1-2; TRBD1 matches 9 bases. Germline CDR1 and CDR2: SGHNT and YYREEE (reference sequence). Trimming took 4 bases from V and 7 from J; bases not matched to a gene: 5. CDR3 size: 13 residues. The CDR3 loop reads CASSTGTGSGYTF. In DNA, the CDR3 is TGTGCCAGCAGCACCGGGACAGGGTCTGGCTACACCTTC.